The TCR beta chain described here comes from a study of blood T cells in healthy people across ages. The table lists this clonotype with a few counts. The antigen is not known. The germline V gene has CDR1 SGHTA and CDR2 FQGTGA. There are 18 residues in the CDR3. V was trimmed by 1 base and J by 3 bases, leaving 19 bases between them. Each individual donor underwent a draw of roughly 10 milliliters of peripheral blood. Study results and limitations: The study found more naive CD4+ cells and higher diversity in long-lived than aged donors. Age advanced and TCR beta diversity per million T cells fell, roughly linearly.

For the second PCR, which ran for roughly 6 to 12 cycles, a sample-barcoded 5' primer and a J-beta primer mix were used. TCRdb reanalysed the 5' RACE reads using MiXCR and keeps one entry per CDR3 protein. Altogether approximately 1,000,000 distinct CDR3 sequences are present, around two fifths being singletons, with the ten largest covering roughly 14%. This sequence originates from a man younger than 35 in good health. V usage is TRBV7-3 and J usage is TRBJ2-1, with D possibly being TRBD1 or TRBD2 (5 bases each). The sample taken for sequencing was blood. The chain's CDR3 is CASSLIAVGAWNYNEQFF. The CDR3 coding sequence is TGTGCCAGCAGCTTAATAGCTGTCGGGGCTTGGAACTACAATGAGCAGTTCTTC.